This T cell receptor beta chain is from a study of CD8 T cells in Susac syndrome. Regarding the study as a whole: In its TCR sequencing and HLA analysis, the study acknowledged that the number of individuals was relatively small.

RNA amounts of roughly 0.45 to 1 ug underwent reverse transcription with random hexamers. MiXCR, run by TCRdb on the immunoSEQ multiplex PCR reads, gives a single entry per CDR3 protein. The sample shows more than 55,000 distinct CDR3 sequences, nearly 96% of them seen only once. The CDR3 has 14 amino acids. From germline, CDR1 is MNHEY and CDR2 SVGAGI. V lost 6 bases to trimming and J lost 0 bases, with 11 bases between them. To note about this clonotype: Its antigen remains unknown.

This rearrangement joins TRBV6-5 to TRBJ1-2; D is uncertain. Sequencing input: CD4+ T cells from PBMCs. This clonotype originated in a human donor with multiple sclerosis. This CDR3 reads CASRNTPTNYGYTF. The CDR3 DNA reads TGTGCCAGCAGAAATACACCGACTAACTATGGCTACACCTTC.